This T cell receptor beta chain was documented in a study of blood T cell repertoires in COVID-19. Using immunoSEQ multiplex PCR, the repertoire was profiled, and TCRdb retains in-frame clones only, with some absent. The sample includes 380,000 or so clones, 70% to 90% of them seen just once. Germline CDR1 and CDR2: SGHTA and FQGTGA. The V segment lost 5 bases and the J segment 7 bases; nucleotides outside the gene matches: 8. The CDR3 covers 15 residues. This clone appeared once. This chain links TRBV7-3 with TRBJ1-6, with 7 bases that match TRBD1. The clonotype comes from a middle-aged man with acute or convalescent COVID-19. The sample comprised peripheral blood. The CDR3 spells CASSPTRQGNSPLHF. The CDR3 DNA follows: TGTGCCAGCAGCCCCACAAGACAGGGAAATTCACCCCTCCACTTT.